These 11 T cell receptor beta chains were all obtained from the same sample, sequenced in a study of Graves' ophthalmopathy and Graves' hyperthyroidism. RNA transcripts served as template for amplifying TCR beta CDR3 sequences. The authors performed first-round RT-PCR with HTBI primers and then a second-round multiplex PCR. From the multiplex PCR reads, TCRdb called clonotypes with MiXCR, one entry per CDR3 protein. The table lists some 250,000 distinct CDR3 sequences, about 46% of them singletons. The sample consisted of peripheral blood. Source of these receptors: an adult man with Graves' ophthalmopathy.

This clonotype was observed at least ten times. The rearrangement uses TRBV20-1 and TRBJ1-2, with 7 bases lining up with TRBD1. Trimming cost V 1 base and J 8 bases; bases outside gene matches: 13. This CDR3 region has 15 residues. Per the germline V gene, CDR1 is DFQATT and CDR2 is SNEGSKA (reference sequence). CDR3 DNA sequence: TGCAGTGCTAGAGGCCGACAGGGCGAGGTATACGGCTACACCTTC. It encodes CSARGRQGEVYGYTF.

The chain joins TRBV10-3 to TRBJ1-5; TRBD1 agrees at 7 bases. Germline CDR1 is ENHRY and CDR2 is SYGVKD. This CDR3 region has 17 residues. V lost 4 bases to trimming and J lost 4 bases; unmatched junction nucleotides: 13. The DNA of the CDR3 is TGTGCCATCAGTGGAGTGGGGGCAGGGGGGACTAATCAGCCCCAGCATTTT. Translating gives CAISGVGAGGTNQPQHF.

The V and J genes are TRBV7-9 and TRBJ1-6; weak D call: TRBD1 (5 bases). The length of the CDR3 is 16 residues. CDR1 SEHNR and CDR2 FQNEAQ come from the germline V gene (reference sequence). The germline V and J ends were trimmed by 1 base and 2 bases, with 9 bases remaining between them. CDR3 amino acids: CASSLDRTTYNSPLHF. The CDR3 nucleotides read TGTGCCAGCAGCTTAGACAGGACAACCTATAATTCACCCCTCCACTTT.

The V and J genes are TRBV28 and TRBJ2-7, with TRBD2 identical over 8 bases. Trimming removed 7 bases from V and 6 bases from J; junction bases left unmatched: 5. Germline V CDR1 and CDR2: MDHEN, SYDVKM. This CDR3 has 12 amino acids. DNA for the CDR3: TGTGCCAGCAAGGGACTAGTTAGCGAGCAGTACTTC. Amino acid sequence: CASKGLVSEQYF.

This clonotype was seen many times. V gene TRBV25-1 combines with J gene TRBJ1-5; D is uncertain. This CDR3 spans 14 amino acids. V lost 6 bases and J lost 6, with 15 bases in between. Germline CDR1 is MGHDK and CDR2 is SYGVNS. The CDR3 nucleotides read TGTGCCAGCAGCGAGACCTGGGCCAGTCAGCCCCAGCATTTT. It specifies CASSETWASQPQHF.

The CDR3 protein is CASSLGTGGQEKLFF. In DNA form, the CDR3 reads TGTGCCAGCAGCTTGGGGACAGGGGGCCAGGAAAAACTGTTTTTT. The chain combines TRBV7-2 with TRBJ1-4; 12 bases are shared with TRBD1. This CDR3 region has 15 residues. Looked up from germline, CDR1 is SGHTA and CDR2 is FQGNSA. Trimming removed 3 bases from V and 8 bases from J; junction bases left unmatched: 4.

In regard to this clonotype: Compared with germline, one end of the junction differs, possibly owing to a read error. This chain joins TRBV9 and TRBJ2-5, with 10 bases matching TRBD2. This CDR3 contains 13 residues. CDR1 and CDR2 (germline): SGDLS, YYNGEE. CDR3 nucleotide sequence: TGCGCCAGCAGCCCGACTAGCGGGTCCTCCCAGTACTTC. It specifies CASSPTSGSSQYF.

Concerning this clonotype itself: An end of the junction does not agree with germline; a read error may underlie this. The genes are TRBV19 and TRBJ2-6; D possibly corresponds to TRBD1 (6 bases). The CDR3 runs to 14 residues. Germline CDR1 LNHDA, CDR2 SQIVND (reference sequence). CDR3 nucleotides: TGTGCCAGTAGTATAACAGGGCAACTGAACACTGAAGCTTTC. It is translated as CASSITGQLNTEAF.

In this sample, this clonotype turned up a few times. The chain employs TRBV5-6 and TRBJ2-7; TRBD2 might be the D (5 bases). Germline CDR1 and CDR2: SGHDT and YYEEEE. Trimming left V 3 bases short and J 3 bases short, with 16 bases between. CDR3 length: 15 amino acids. The DNA for the CDR3 is TGTGCCAGCAGCTGGGCCGGTAGAGGGTACTACGAGCAGTACTTC. It codes for CASSWAGRGYYEQYF.

The chain employs TRBV11-2 and TRBJ1-1; D remains unclear. V was cut by 1 base and J by 3 bases, with 9 bases left in between. The germline CDR1 and CDR2 sequences are SGHAT and FQNNGV. The CDR3 is made up of 14 amino acids. The CDR3 region is CASSLVGGDTEAFF. CDR3 nucleotide sequence: TGTGCCAGCAGCTTAGTGGGCGGAGACACTGAAGCTTTCTTT.

This clonotype has a handful of counts. The rearrangement joins TRBV29-1 to TRBJ1-4, with D possibly being TRBD1 (5 bases). The CDR3 runs 15 residues. Germline CDR1 is SQVTM and CDR2 is ANQGSEA. The V gene lost 3 bases and the J gene lost 4 bases, with 15 bases spanning the gap. The DNA of the CDR3 is TGCAGCGTTGAGTTTTGGGACGACTATAATGAAAAACTGTTTTTT. It encodes CSVEFWDDYNEKLFF. Full variable domain (rest looked up from reference TRBV29-1 and TRBJ1-4): SAVISQKPSRDICQRGTSLTIQCQVDSQVTMMFWYRQQPGQSLTLIATANQGSEATYESGFVIDKFPISRPNLTFSTLTVSNMSPEDSSIYLCSVEFWDDYNEKLFFGSGTQLSVL.